Ten or more counts support the clone carrying this TCR beta chain. Its antigen remains unknown. V was cut by 4 bases and J by 0 bases, with 11 bases left in between. The CDR3 spans 15 residues. Germline lookup yields CDR1 SGHVS and CDR2 FNYEAQ. This record belongs to a study of T cell repertoires in cytomegalovirus infection. Using its own MiXCR run on the reads, TCRdb lists one record per CDR3 protein. The profile shows around 430,000 distinct CDR3 sequences, approximately 40% of them singletons. The TCR originated in a human donor in good health (CMV status not recorded). Some clones in this sample may be carry-over from other donors' samples. The specimen comprised cultured PBMCs, sampled from culture after CMV antigen stimulation. V is TRBV7-6 and J is TRBJ2-3, with a tentative D call TRBD1 (7 bases). The CDR3 DNA is TGTGCCAGCAGCTGGAGGGGGCGGAGCACAGATACGCAGTATTTT. It encodes CASSWRGRSTDTQYF.